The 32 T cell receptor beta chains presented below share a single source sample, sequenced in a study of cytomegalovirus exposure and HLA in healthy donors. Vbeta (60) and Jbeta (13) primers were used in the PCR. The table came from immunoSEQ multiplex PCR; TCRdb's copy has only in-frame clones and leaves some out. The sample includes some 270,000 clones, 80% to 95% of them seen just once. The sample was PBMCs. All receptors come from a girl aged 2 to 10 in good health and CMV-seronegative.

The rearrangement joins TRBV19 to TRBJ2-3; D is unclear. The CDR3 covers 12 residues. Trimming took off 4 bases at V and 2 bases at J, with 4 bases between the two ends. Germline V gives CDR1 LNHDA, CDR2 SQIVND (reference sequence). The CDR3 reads CASSTPTDTQYF. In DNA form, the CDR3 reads TGTGCCAGTAGTACTCCCACAGATACGCAGTATTTT.

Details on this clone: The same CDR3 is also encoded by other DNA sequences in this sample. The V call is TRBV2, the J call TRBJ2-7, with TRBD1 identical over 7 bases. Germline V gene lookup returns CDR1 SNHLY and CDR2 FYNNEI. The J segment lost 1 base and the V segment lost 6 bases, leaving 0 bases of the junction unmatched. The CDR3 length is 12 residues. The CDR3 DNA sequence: TGTGCCAGCAGACAGGGGTCCTACGAGCAGTACTTC. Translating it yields CASRQGSYEQYF.

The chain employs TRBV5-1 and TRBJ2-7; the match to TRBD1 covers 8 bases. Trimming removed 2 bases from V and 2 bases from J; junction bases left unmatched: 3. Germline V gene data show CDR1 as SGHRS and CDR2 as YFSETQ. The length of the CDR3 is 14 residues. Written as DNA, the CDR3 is TGCGCCAGCAGCTTACAGGGGGGAACCTACGAGCAGTACTTC. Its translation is CASSLQGGTYEQYF.

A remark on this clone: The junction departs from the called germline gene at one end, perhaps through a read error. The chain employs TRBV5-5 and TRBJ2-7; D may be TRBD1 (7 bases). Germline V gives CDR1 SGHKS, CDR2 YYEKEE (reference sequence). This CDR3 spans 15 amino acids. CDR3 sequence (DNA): TGTGCCGGCAGCTTGGGCGGGACAGCTTCCTACGAGCAGTACTTC. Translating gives CAGSLGGTASYEQYF. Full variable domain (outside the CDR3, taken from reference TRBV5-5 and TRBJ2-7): DAGVTQSPTHLIKTRGQQVTLRCSPISGHKSVSWYQQVLGQGPQFIFQYYEKEERGRGNFPDRFSARQFPNYSSELNVNALLLGDSALYLCAGSLGGTASYEQYFGPGTRLTVT.

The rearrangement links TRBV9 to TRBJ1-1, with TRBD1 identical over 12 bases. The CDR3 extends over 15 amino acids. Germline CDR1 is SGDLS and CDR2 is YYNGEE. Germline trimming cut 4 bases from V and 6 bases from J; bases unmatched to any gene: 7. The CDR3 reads CASSSGTGGYAEAFF. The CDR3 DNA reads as TGTGCCAGCAGCTCTGGGACAGGGGGCTACGCTGAAGCTTTCTTT.

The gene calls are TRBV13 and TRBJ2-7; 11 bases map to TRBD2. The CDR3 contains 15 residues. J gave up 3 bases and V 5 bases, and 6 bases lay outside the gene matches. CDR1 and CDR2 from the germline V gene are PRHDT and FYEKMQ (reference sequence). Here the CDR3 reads CASSLTGTSGYEQYF. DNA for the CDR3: TGTGCCAGCAGCCTAACCGGGACTAGCGGCTACGAGCAGTACTTC.

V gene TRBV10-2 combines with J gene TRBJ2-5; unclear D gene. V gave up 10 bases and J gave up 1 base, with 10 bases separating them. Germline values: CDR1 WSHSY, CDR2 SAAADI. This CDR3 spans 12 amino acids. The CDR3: CATKLGQETQYF. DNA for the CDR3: TGCGCCACCAAGCTAGGCCAAGAGACCCAGTACTTC.

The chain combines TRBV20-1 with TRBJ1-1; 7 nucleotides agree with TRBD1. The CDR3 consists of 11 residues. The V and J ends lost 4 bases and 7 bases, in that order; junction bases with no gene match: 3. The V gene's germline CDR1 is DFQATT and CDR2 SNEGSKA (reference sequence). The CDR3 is CSANRDSEAFF. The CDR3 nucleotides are TGCAGTGCTAACCGGGACAGTGAAGCTTTCTTT.

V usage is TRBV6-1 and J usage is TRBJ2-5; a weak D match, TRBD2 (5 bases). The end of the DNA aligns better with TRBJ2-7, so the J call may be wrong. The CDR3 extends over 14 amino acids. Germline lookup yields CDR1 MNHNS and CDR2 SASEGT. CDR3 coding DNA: TGTGCCAGCAGTGCGCGGGTACAGTCCCACGAGCAGTACTTC. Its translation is CASSARVQSHEQYF.

The CDR3 loop is CASSVRTGGATGELFF. CDR3 DNA: TGTGCCAGCAGTGTTCGGACAGGCGGGGCCACCGGGGAGCTGTTTTTT. The rearrangement uses TRBV6-1 and TRBJ2-2; a possible D gene is TRBD1 (7 bases). The CDR3 contains 16 residues. V lost 4 bases, J lost 4 bases, and 16 bases lay in between. Germline values: CDR1 MNHNS, CDR2 SASEGT.

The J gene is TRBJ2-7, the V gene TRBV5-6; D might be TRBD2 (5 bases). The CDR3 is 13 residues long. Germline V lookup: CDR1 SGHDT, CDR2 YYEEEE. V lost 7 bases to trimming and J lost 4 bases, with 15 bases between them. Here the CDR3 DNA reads TGTGCCAGCTCTGAGGGAGCGACATACGAGCAGTACTTC. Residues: CASSEGATYEQYF. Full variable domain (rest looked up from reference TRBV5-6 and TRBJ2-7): DAGVTQSPTHLIKTRGQQVTLRCSPKSGHDTVSWYQQALGQGPQFIFQYYEEEERQRGNFPDRFSGHQFPNYSSELNVNALLLGDSALYLCASSEGATYEQYFGPGTRLTVT.

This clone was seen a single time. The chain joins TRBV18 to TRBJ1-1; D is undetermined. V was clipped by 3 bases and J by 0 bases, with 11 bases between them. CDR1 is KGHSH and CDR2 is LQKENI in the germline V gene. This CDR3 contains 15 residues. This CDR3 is CASSPSEQMNTEAFF. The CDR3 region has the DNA TGTGCCAGCTCACCTTCAGAACAGATGAACACTGAAGCTTTCTTT.

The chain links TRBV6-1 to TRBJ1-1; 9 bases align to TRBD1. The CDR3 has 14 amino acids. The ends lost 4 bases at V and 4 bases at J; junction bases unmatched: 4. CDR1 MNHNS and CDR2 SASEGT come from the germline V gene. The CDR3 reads CASSAGQGVTEAFF. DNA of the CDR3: TGTGCCAGCAGTGCGGGACAGGGAGTCACTGAAGCTTTCTTT.

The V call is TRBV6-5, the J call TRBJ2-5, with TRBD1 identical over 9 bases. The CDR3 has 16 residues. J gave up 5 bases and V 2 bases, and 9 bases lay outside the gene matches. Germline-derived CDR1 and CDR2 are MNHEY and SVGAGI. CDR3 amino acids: CASSYGPQGALETQYF. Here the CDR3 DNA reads TGTGCCAGCAGTTACGGACCACAGGGGGCGTTGGAGACCCAGTACTTC.

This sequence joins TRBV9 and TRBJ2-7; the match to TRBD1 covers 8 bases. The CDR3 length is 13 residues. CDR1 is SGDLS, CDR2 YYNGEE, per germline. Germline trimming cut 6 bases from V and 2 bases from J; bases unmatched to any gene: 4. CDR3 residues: CASNPQGAYEQYF. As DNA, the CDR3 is TGTGCCAGCAACCCACAGGGGGCCTACGAGCAGTACTTC.

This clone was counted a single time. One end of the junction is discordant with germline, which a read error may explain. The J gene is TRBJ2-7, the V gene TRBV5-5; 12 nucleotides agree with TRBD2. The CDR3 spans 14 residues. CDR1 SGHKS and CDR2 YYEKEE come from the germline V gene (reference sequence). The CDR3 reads CASSLGFAELAGGF. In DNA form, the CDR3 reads TGTGCCAGCAGCTTGGGGTTCGCGGAGCTAGCGGGGGGGTTC.

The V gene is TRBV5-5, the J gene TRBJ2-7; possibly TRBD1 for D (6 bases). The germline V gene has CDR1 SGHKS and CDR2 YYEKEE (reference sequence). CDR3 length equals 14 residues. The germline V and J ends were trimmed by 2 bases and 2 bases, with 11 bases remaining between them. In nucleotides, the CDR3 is TGTGCCAGCAGCTTACCCACAGGGACCTACGAGCAGTACTTC. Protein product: CASSLPTGTYEQYF.

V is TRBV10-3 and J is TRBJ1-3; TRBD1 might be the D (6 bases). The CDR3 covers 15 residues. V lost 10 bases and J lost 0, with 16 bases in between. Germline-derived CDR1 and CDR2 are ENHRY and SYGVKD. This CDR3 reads CASADSPSSGNTIYF. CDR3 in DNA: TGTGCCAGCGCGGACAGCCCGAGCTCTGGAAACACCATATATTTT.

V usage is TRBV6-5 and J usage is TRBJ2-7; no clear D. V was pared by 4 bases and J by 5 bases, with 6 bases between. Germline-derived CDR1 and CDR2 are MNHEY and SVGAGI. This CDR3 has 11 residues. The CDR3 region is CASSLVDEQYF. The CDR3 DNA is TGTGCCAGCAGTTTAGTAGACGAGCAGTACTTC.

DNA of the CDR3: TGTGCCAGCAATGCCCACGGGCCGGGAGGCTACACCTTC. Encoded protein: CASNAHGPGGYTF. V is TRBV13 and J is TRBJ1-2; D call uncertain. V dropped 7 bases and J dropped 8 bases, with 17 bases sitting between them. Germline V gives CDR1 PRHDT, CDR2 FYEKMQ (reference sequence). The CDR3 sequence is 13 residues long.

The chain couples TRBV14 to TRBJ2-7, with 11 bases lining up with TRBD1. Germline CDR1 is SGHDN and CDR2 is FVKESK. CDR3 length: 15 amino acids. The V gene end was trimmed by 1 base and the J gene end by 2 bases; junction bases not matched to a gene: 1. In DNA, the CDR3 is TGTGCCAGCAGCCAAGGGACAGGGGGCCCCTACGAGCAGTACTTC. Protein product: CASSQGTGGPYEQYF.

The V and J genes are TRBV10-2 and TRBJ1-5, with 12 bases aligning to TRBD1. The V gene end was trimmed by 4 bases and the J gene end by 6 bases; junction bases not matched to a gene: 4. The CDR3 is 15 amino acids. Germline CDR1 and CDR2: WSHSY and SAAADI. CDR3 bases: TGCGCCAGCAGTGTCCGGGACAGGGGGCTTCAGCCCCAGCATTTT. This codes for CASSVRDRGLQPQHF.

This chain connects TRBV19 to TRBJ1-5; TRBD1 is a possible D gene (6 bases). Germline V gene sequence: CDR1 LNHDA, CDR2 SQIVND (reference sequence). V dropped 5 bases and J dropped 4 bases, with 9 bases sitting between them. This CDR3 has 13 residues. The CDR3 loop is CASSDTGNQPQHF. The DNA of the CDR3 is TGTGCCAGTAGTGACACAGGGAATCAGCCCCAGCATTTT.

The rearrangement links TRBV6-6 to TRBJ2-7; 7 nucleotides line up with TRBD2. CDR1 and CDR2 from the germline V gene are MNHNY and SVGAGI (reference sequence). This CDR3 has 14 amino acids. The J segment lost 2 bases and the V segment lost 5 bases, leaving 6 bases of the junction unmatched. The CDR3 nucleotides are TGTGCCAGCAGTGGGGACGGGACTACCTACGAGCAGTACTTC. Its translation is CASSGDGTTYEQYF.

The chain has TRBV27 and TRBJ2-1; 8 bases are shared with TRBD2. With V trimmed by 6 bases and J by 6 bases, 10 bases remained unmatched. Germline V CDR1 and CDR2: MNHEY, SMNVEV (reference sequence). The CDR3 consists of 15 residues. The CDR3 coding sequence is TGTGCCAGCAGCGCCGGAGATAGCGGGGTCAATGAGCAGTTCTTC. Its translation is CASSAGDSGVNEQFF.

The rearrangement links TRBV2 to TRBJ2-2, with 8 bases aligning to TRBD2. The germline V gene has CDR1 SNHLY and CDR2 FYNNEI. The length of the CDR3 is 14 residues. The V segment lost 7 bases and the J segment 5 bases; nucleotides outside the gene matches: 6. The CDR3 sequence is CASMPGGATGELFF. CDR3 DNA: TGTGCCAGCATGCCCGGGGGGGCGACCGGGGAGCTGTTTTTT. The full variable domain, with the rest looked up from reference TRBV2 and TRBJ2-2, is EPEVTQTPSHQVTQMGQEVILRCVPISNHLYFYWYRQILGQKVEFLVSFYNNEISEKSEIFDDQFSVERPDGSNFTLKIRSTKLEDSAMYFCASMPGGATGELFFGEGSRLTVL.

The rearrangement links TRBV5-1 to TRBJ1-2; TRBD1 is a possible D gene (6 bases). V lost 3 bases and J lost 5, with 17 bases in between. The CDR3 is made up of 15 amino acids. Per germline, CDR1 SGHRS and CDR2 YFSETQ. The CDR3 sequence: CASSSSAGTSYGYTF. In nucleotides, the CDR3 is TGCGCCAGCAGCTCAAGCGCCGGGACATCGTATGGCTACACCTTC.

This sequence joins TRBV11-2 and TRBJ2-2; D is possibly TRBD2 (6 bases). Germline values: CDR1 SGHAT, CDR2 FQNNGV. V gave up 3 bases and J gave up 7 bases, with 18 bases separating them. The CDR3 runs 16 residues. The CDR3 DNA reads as TGTGCCAGCAGCTTCACCGGGGGAGGACCCGGCGGGGAGCTGTTTTTT. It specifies CASSFTGGGPGGELFF.

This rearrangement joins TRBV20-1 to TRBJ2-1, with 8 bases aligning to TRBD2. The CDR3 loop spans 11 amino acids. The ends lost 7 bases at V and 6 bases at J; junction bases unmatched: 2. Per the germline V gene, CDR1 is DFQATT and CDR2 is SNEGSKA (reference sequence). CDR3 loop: CSGSGSNEQFF. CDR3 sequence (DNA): TGCAGTGGGAGCGGGAGCAATGAGCAGTTCTTC.

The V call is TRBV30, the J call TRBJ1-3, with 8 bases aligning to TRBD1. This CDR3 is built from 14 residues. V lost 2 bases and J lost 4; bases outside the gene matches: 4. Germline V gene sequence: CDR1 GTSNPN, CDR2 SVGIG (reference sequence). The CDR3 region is CAWSQGALGNTIYF. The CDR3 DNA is TGTGCCTGGAGTCAGGGGGCGTTGGGAAACACCATATATTTT.

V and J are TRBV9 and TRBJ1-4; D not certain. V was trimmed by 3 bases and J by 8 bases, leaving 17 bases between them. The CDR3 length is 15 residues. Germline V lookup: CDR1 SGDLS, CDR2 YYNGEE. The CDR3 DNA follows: TGTGCCAGCAGCGCAATACCGGGTCCGGGGGAAAAACTGTTTTTT. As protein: CASSAIPGPGEKLFF. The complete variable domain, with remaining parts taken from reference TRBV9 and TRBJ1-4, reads DSGVTQTPKHLITATGQRVTLRCSPRSGDLSVYWYQQSLDQGLQFLIQYYNGEERAKGNILERFSAQQFPDLHSELNLSSLELGDSALYFCASSAIPGPGEKLFFGSGTQLSVL.

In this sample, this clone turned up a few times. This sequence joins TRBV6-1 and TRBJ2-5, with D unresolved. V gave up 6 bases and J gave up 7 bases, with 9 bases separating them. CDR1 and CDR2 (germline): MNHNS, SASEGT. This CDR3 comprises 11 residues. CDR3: CASSNQLTQYF. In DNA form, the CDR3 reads TGTGCCAGCAGCAACCAGTTGACCCAGTACTTC.